Listed below are T cell receptor beta chains from one sample, sequenced in a study of OX40 agonist ivuxolimab in advanced cancers. Generated by immunoSEQ multiplex PCR, the TCRdb table keeps only in-frame clones and is missing some. The table has nearly 110,000 clones, 80% to 95% seen once. The sequencing used CD4+ or CD8+ T cells sorted from blood, collected in a trial of the OX40 agonist ivuxolimab. The receptors were sampled from an adult with an advanced solid tumor such as melanoma, head and neck, liver or kidney cancer. Both conserved end residues are part of each CDR3.

V: TRBV5-1; CDR3: CASSRQTNTEAFF
V: TRBV5-4; CDR3: CASSPGTGEETQYF
V: TRBV15; CDR3: CATSRDIAGPYEQYF
V: TRBV7-9; CDR3: CAPGPLGSNQPQHF
V: TRBV6-6; CDR3: CASSSSPTSGSFEQYF
V: TRBV15; CDR3: CATSRKQGASNQPQHF
V: TRBV7-9; CDR3: CASSPFSVENTEAFF
V: TRBV28; CDR3: CASTVSGYLGQFF
V: TRBV5-1; CDR3: CASSVQADHYEQYF
V: TRBV5-1; CDR3: CASSLGVVSSGSGRELFF
V: TRBV5-1; CDR3: CASSLTGSDYNEQFF
V: TRBV5-5; CDR3: CASSFLAGGVETQYF
V: TRBV12-5; CDR3: CASGFLIDSYNKQFF
V: TRBV29-1; CDR3: CSVSNWEKNEAFF
V: TRBV10-2; CDR3: CASSNKGARAFF
V: TRBV5-4; CDR3: CASSLESVEQYF
V: TRBV28; CDR3: CASDPRPSRPLLGYTF
V: TRBV30; CDR3: CAWSVREKLFF
V: TRBV7-9; CDR3: CASSPRPGQGTYNEQFF
V: TRBV28; CDR3: CASSASTGDRYGYTF
V: TRBV6-5; CDR3: CASSYSVGLPLHF
V: TRBV7-8; CDR3: CASSLEPGGGSNEQYF
V: TRBV18; CDR3: CASSGGENQPQHF
V: TRBV28; CDR3: CASSPPLGPAAKNIQYF
V: TRBV10-3; CDR3: CAISAMGAQNTGELFF
V: TRBV5-1; CDR3: CASGLTATSNTGELFF
V: TRBV5-8; CDR3: CASSPRTPGPNQPQHF
V: TRBV5-6; CDR3: CASRDSHSGNTIYF
V: TRBV19; CDR3: CASSMRFSLYEQFF
V: TRBV7-9; CDR3: CASSFSTGSSYEQYF
V: TRBV19; CDR3: CASSIAAGSDYEQYF
V: TRBV11-2; CDR3: CASSLLVRGGENYGYTF
V: TRBV4-2; CDR3: CASSQDPVSSLGELFF
V: TRBV10-3; CDR3: CAIRVDRGRQETQYF
V: TRBV2; CDR3: CASSEGVETEAFF
V: TRBV10-1; CDR3: CASSPLRETTEAFF
V: TRBV18; CDR3: CASSPNTGELFF
V: TRBV7-9; CDR3: CASSFRGPGQLAKNIQYF
V: TRBV28; CDR3: CASSFSSAVTYEQYF
V: TRBV7-2; CDR3: CASSLDRGLAQPQHF
V: TRBV4-2; CDR3: CASSQGTYDSNQPQHF
V: TRBV7-8; CDR3: CASSPITASGNTGELFF
V: TRBV15; CDR3: CATNIMDGREQYF
V: TRBV7-9; CDR3: CASSLAQGYEQYF
V: TRBV27; CDR3: CASRRSGPLSYEQYF
V: TRBV7-2; CDR3: CASSLYVGDPEEQYF
V: TRBV29-1; CDR3: CSVGDRTGSIRGYTF
V: TRBV6-4; CDR3: CASSEGYWGSNEQFF
V: TRBV11-2; CDR3: CASSLRGPTNTEAFF
V: TRBV27; CDR3: CASSLSVGGETQYF
V: TRBV7-6; CDR3: CASSLVPQETQYF
V: TRBV5-6; CDR3: CASSSPSLGFGYTF
V: TRBV5-4; CDR3: CASSPGQENTEAFF
V: TRBV6-5; CDR3: CASSYGTYSYEQYF